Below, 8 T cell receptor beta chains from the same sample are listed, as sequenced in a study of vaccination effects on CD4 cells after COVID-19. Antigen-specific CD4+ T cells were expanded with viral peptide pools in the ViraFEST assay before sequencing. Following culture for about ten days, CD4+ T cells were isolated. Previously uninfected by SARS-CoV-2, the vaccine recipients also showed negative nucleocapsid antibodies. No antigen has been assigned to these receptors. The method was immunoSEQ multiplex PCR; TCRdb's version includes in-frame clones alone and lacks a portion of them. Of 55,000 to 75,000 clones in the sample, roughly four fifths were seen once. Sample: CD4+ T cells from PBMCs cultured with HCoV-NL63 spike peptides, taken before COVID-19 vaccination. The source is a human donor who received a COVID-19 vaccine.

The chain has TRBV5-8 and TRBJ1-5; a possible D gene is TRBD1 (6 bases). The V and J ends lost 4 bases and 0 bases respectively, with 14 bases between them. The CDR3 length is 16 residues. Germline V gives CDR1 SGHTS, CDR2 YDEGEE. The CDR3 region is CASSLGGAYSNQPQHF. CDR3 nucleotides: TGTGCCAGCAGCCTTGGGGGGGCCTATAGCAATCAGCCCCAGCATTTT.

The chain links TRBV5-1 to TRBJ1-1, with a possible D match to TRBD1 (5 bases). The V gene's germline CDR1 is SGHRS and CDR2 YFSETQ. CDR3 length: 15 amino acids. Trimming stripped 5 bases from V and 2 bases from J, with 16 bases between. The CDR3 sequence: CASSMVGQGNTEAFF. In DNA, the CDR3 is TGCGCCAGCAGTATGGTGGGGCAGGGCAACACTGAAGCTTTCTTT. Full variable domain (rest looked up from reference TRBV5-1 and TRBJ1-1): KAGVTQTPRYLIKTRGQQVTLSCSPISGHRSVSWYQQTPGQGLQFLFEYFSETQRNKGNFPGRFSGRQFSNSRSEMNVSTLELGDSALYLCASSMVGQGNTEAFFGQGTRLTVV.

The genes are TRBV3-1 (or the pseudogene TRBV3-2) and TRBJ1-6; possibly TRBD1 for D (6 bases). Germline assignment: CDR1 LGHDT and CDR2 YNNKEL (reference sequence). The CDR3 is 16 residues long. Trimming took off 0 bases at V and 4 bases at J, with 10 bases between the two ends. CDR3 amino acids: CASSQEGGGYNSPLHF. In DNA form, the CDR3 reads TGTGCCAGCAGCCAAGAAGGGGGGGGGTATAATTCACCCCTCCACTTT.

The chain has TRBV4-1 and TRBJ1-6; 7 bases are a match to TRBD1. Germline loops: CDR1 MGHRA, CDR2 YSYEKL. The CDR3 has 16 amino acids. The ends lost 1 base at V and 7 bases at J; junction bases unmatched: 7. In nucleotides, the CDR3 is TGCGCCAGCAGCCAAGTAGAGGGGGCGTCAAATTCACCCCTCCACTTT. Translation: CASSQVEGASNSPLHF.

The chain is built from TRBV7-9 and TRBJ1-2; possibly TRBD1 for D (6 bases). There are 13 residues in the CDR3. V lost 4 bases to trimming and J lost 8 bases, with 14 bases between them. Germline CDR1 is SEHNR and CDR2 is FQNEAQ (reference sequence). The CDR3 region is CASSYTGQQGYTF. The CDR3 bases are TGTGCCAGCAGCTATACAGGGCAACAGGGCTACACCTTC. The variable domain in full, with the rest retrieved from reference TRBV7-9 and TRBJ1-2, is DTGVSQNPRHKITKRGQNVTFRCDPISEHNRLYWYRQTLGQGPEFLTYFQNEAQLEKSRLLSDRFSAERPKGSFSTLEIQRTEQGDSAMYLCASSYTGQQGYTFGSGTRLTVV.

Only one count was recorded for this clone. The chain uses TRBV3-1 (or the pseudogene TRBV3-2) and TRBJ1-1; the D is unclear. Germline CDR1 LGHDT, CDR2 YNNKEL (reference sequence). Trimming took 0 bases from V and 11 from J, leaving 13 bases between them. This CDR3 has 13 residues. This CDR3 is CASSQDLRAQAFF. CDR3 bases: TGTGCCAGCAGCCAAGATCTGAGGGCGCAGGCTTTCTTT.

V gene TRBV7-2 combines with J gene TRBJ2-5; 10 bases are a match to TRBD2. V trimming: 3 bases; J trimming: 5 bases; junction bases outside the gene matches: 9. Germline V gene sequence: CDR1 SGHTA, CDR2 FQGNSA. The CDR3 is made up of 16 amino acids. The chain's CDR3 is CASSLVVAGGRETQYF. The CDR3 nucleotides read TGTGCCAGCAGCTTGGTGGTAGCGGGGGGCCGGGAGACCCAGTACTTC.

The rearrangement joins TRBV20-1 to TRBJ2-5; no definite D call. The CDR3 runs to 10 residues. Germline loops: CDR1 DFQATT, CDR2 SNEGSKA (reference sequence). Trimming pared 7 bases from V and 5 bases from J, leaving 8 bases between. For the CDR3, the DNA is TGCAGTGGTTGGGATGAGACCCAGTACTTC. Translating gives CSGWDETQYF.